This TCR beta chain is from a study of spatial heterogeneity in lung cancer. Study-wide background: There were 72 donors, all of them untreated patients with early-stage non-small cell lung cancer. A unique TCR and UMI combination showed up more than ten times in raw reads, on average.

The time point is: blood at routine non-recurrence follow-up after resection. From tumor, nontumor lung or frozen PBMC, whole RNA was taken unsorted for sequencing. The CDR3 spans 11 residues. Per germline, CDR1 LGHDT and CDR2 YNNKEL (reference sequence). V was shortened by 6 bases and J by 3 bases, with 4 bases between the two germline ends. Each CDR3 protein is one row after TCRdb ran MiXCR on the 5' RACE reads. The table has roughly 45,000 distinct CDR3 sequences, 22% seen once. This clonotype has a count of ten or more. The specimen comprised PBMCs, sampled at follow-up. The chain has TRBV3-1 and TRBJ2-3; D unclear. The receptor was isolated from a female donor with early-stage non-small cell lung cancer. For the CDR3, the DNA is TGTGCCAGCAGGGGTACAGATACGCAGTATTTT. Translating gives CASRGTDTQYF.